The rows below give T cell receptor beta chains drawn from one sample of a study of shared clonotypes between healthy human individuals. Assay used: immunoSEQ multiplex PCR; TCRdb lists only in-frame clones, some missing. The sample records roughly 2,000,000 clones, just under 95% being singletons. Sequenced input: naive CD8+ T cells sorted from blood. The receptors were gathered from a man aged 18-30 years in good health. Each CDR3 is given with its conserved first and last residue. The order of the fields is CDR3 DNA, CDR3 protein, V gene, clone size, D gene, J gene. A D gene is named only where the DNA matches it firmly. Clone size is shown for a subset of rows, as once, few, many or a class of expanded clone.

TGTGCCAGCAGCCGACCGGACTTTCAAGAGACCCAGTACTTC CASSRPDFQETQYF TRBV7-9 - - TRBJ2-5
TGCGCCAGCAGCCAAAGCCGAGTGGGGGATTGGGAGACCCAGTACTTC CASSQSRVGDWETQYF TRBV4-1 - - TRBJ2-5
TGTGCCAGCAGCTTAGTAGGGCAAGGGCTTCGCTCCTACAATGAGCAGTTCTTC CASSLVGQGLRSYNEQFF TRBV7-9 - - TRBJ2-1
TGTGCCAGCAGCTTGGGGGGCAGGGCCAATGAGCAGTTCTTC CASSLGGRANEQFF TRBV5-4 - - TRBJ2-1
TGCGCCAGCAGCCAAGTGGGGGTGGGCACTGAAGCTTTCTTT CASSQVGVGTEAFF TRBV4-1 - - TRBJ1-1
TGTGCCAGCAGTTTATCGGGGACAGGAGGGGGCGAGCAGTACTTC CASSLSGTGGGEQYF TRBV27 - TRBD1 TRBJ2-7
TGCGCCAGCAGTAATCAGGGAGGGATGAACACTGAAGCTTTCTTT CASSNQGGMNTEAFF TRBV4-1 - - TRBJ1-1
TGTGCCAGCAGTGACGGTAATGAGCAGTTCTTC CASSDGNEQFF TRBV6-1 - - TRBJ2-1
TGCGCCAGCAGCCCCACCTACGAGCAGTACTTC CASSPTYEQYF TRBV10-2 - - TRBJ2-7
TGTGCCAGCAGTTACTCGGACAGCCATGGCTACACCTTC CASSYSDSHGYTF TRBV6-6 once - TRBJ1-2